This T cell receptor beta chain came from a study of T cell repertoires in cytomegalovirus infection (dated by TCRdb to the late 2010s). For context, the study as a whole: Donor HLA type was relevant to the analysis, as public TCR beta signatures indicated carriage of CMV infection together with the matching HLA type. Beyond this particular receptor, the publication reports: The ex vivo response was dominated by HLA-C-restricted CMV-specific TCR beta clonotypes, and the single most frequent clonotype in two of eight donors was supplied by these HLA-C-restricted clonotypes. In both this cohort and an independent approximately 400-donor cohort, the cumulative frequency of public TCR beta family members distinguished carriers of CMV infection plus the relevant HLA type.

From cysteine to phenylalanine, the CDR3 is 14 amino acids long. Solely the CDR3 DNA is kept, with 42 bases framed from the first base. Germline trimming: 5 bases from V, 4 bases from J; junction bases outside gene matches: 4. Sequencing was carried out with an Illumina HiSeq 1500. TCRdb ran its own pipeline on the public reads, namely fastp trimming at Q25 and MiXCR clone calling, and kept in-frame beta chains. Merged by CDR3 protein, the rows form single entries marked with the most common genes and DNA. Recorded for this sample are just over 300,000 distinct CDR3 sequences; about 17% of them occurred a single time. The top ten constitute approximately 12% of the sample. This clonotype was seen at least ten times. It lacks a known antigen. Within one base of it there is no much larger clone, and no base qualities were kept.

The rearranged segments are TRBV12-3 or TRBV12-4 and TRBJ2-7; TRBD2 agrees with 11 junctional bases. The sequence derives from a human donor in good health (CMV status not recorded). Some clones in this sample may be carry-over from other donors' samples. Sequenced material: PBMCs. The nucleotide sequence is TGTGCCAGCAGTCTGACTAGCGGGGAATACGAGCAGTACTTC. Its translation is CASSLTSGEYEQYF.